This T cell receptor beta chain was sequenced for a study of blood T cells in healthy people across ages. The ends lost 0 bases at V and 5 bases at J; junction bases unmatched: 11. The CDR3 extends over 17 amino acids. In germline, CDR1 is SGHDN, CDR2 FVKESK. Then a second PCR, running roughly 7 to 11 cycles, was carried out with a sample-barcoded 5' primer and a J-beta primer mix. TCRdb reanalysed the 5' RACE reads using MiXCR and keeps one entry per CDR3 protein. The repertoire has approximately 580,000 distinct CDR3 sequences, approximately 25% of them found once; the top ten carry 8.5% to 9.5%. These same records also appear under a second study, on T cells of mothers and their children.

This chain links TRBV14 with TRBJ2-5; TRBD2 aligns across 8 bases. Sequenced: blood. The TCR was taken from a boy aged 5-17 years in good health. CDR3 region: CASSQDSPLAVVETQYF. The CDR3, as DNA: TGTGCCAGCAGCCAAGACTCCCCACTAGCGGTAGTGGAGACCCAGTACTTC.